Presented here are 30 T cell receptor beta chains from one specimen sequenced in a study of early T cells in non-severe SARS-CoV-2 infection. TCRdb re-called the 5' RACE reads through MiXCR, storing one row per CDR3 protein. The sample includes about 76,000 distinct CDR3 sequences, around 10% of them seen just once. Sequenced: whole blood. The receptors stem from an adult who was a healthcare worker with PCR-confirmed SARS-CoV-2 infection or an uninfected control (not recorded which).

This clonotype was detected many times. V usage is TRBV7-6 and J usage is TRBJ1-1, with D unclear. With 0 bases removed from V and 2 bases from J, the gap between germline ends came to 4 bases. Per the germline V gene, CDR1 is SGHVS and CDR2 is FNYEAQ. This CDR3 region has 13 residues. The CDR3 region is CASSLAENTEAFF. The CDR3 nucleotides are TGTGCCAGCAGCTTAGCAGAAAACACTGAAGCTTTCTTT.

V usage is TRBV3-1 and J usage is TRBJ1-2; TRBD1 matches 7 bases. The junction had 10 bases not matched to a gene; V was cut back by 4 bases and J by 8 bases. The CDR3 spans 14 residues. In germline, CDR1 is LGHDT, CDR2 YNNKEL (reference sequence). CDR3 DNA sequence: TGTGCCAGCAGCCCCGGACAGGCTATGTCGGGCTACACCTTC. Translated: CASSPGQAMSGYTF.

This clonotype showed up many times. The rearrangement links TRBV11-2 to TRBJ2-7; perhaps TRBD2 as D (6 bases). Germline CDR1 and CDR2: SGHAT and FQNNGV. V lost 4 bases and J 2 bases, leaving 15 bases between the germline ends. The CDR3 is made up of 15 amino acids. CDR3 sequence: CASSSLPRGTYEQYF. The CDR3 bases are TGTGCCAGCAGCTCCCTACCCCGCGGGACCTACGAGCAGTACTTC.

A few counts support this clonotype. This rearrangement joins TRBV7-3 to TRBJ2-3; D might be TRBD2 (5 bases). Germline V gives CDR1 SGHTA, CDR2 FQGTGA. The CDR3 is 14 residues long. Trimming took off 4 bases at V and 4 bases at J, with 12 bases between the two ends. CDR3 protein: CASSSSGLADTQYF. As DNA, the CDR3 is TGTGCCAGCAGCTCCTCCGGACTCGCAGATACGCAGTATTTT.

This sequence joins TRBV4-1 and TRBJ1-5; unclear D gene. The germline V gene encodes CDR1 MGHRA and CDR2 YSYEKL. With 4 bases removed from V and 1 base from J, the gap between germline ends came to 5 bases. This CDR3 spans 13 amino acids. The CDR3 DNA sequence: TGCGCCAGCAGCCGGGTGAGCAATCAGCCCCAGCATTTT. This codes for CASSRVSNQPQHF.

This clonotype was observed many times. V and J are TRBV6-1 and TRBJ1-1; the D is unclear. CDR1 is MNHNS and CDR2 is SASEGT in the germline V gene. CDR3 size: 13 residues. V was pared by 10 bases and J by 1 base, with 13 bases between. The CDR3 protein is CATLGRSNTEAFF. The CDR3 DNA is TGTGCCACCCTAGGACGGTCGAACACTGAAGCTTTCTTT.

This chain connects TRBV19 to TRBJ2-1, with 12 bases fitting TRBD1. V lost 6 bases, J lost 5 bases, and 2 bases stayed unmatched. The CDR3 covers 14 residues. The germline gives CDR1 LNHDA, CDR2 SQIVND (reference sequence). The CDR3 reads CASRGTGGHNEQFF. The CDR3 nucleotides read TGTGCCAGTAGGGGGACAGGGGGCCACAATGAGCAGTTCTTC.

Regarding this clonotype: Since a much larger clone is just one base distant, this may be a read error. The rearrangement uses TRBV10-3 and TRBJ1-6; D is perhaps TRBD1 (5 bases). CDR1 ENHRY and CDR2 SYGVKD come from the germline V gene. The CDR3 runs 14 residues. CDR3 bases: TGTGCCATCAGGGCAGGGCGCTTTAATTCACCCCACCACTTT. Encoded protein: CAIRAGRFNSPHHF.

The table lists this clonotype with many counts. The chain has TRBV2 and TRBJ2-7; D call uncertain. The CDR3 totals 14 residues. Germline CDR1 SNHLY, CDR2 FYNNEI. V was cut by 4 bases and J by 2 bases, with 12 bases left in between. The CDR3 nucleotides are TGTGCCAGCAGTGTACTCCTCTCAGCCTACGAGCAGTACTTC. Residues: CASSVLLSAYEQYF.

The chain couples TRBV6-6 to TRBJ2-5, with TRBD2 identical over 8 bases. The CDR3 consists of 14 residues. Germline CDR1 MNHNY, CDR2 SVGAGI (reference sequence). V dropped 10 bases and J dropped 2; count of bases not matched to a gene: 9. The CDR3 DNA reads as TGTGCCACCCAGCACACTAGCGGTCAAGAGACCCAGTACTTC. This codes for CATQHTSGQETQYF.

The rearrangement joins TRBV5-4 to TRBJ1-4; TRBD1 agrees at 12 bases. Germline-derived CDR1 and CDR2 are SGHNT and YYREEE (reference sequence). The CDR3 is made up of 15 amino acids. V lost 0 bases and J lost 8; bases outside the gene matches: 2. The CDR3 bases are TGTGCCAGCAGCTTGGCCGGGACAGGGGGCGAAAAACTGTTTTTT. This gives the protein CASSLAGTGGEKLFF.

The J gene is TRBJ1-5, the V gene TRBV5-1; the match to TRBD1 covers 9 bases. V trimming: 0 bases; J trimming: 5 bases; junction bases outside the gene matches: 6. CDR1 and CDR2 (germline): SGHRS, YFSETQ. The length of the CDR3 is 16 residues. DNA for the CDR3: TGCGCCAGCAGCTTGGGGGACAGGGAAGGAGATCAGCCCCAGCATTTT. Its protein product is CASSLGDREGDQPQHF.

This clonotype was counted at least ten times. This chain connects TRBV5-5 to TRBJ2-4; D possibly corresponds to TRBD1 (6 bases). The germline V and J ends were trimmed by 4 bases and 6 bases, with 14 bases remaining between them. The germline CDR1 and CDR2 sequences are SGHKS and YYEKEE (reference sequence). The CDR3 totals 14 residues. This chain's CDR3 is CASSRPGAGNIQYF. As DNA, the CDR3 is TGTGCCAGCAGCCGGCCAGGGGCCGGAAACATTCAGTACTTC. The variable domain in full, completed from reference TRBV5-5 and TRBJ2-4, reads DAGVTQSPTHLIKTRGQQVTLRCSPISGHKSVSWYQQVLGQGPQFIFQYYEKEERGRGNFPDRFSARQFPNYSSELNVNALLLGDSALYLCASSRPGAGNIQYFGAGTRLSVL.

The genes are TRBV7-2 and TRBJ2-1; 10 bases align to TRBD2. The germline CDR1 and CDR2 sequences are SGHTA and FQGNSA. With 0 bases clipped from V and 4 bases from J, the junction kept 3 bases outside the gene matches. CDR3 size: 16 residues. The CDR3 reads CASSLASSGGYNEQFF. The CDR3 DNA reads TGTGCCAGCAGCTTAGCATCTAGCGGGGGTTACAATGAGCAGTTCTTC.

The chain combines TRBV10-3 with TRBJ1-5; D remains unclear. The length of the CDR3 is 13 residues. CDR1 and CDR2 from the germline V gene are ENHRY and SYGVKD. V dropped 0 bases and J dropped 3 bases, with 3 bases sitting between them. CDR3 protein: CAISESANQPQHF. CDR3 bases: TGTGCCATCAGTGAGTCCGCCAATCAGCCCCAGCATTTT.

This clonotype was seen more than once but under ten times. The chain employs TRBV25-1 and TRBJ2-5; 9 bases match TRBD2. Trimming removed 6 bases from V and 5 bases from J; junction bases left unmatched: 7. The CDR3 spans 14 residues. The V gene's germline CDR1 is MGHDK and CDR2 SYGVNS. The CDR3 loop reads CASRGELAGETQYF. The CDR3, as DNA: TGTGCCAGCAGGGGGGAGCTAGCGGGGGAGACCCAGTACTTC.

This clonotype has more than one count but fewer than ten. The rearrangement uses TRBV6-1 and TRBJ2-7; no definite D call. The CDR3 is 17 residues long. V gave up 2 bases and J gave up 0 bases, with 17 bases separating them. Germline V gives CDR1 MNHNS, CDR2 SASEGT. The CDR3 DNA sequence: TGTGCCAGCAGTGAAAGTGGCGGCGTGGCCACCTCCTACGAGCAGTACTTC. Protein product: CASSESGGVATSYEQYF.

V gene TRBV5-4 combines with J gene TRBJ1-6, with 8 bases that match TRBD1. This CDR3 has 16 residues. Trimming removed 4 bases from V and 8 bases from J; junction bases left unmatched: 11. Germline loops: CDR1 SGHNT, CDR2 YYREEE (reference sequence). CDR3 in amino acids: CASSPTDRGRDSPLHF. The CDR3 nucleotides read TGTGCCAGCAGCCCGACCGACAGGGGTAGAGATTCACCCCTCCACTTT.

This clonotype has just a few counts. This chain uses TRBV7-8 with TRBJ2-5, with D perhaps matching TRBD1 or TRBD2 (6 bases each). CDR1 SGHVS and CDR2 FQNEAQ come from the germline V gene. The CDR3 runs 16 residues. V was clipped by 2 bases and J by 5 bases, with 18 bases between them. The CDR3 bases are TGTGCCAGCAGCTTATCGGAGGACAAGGGGGGTGAGACCCAGTACTTC. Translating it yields CASSLSEDKGGETQYF. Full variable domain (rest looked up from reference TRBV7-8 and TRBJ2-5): GAGVSQSPRYKVAKRGQDVALRCDPISGHVSLFWYQQALGQGPEFLTYFQNEAQLDKSGLPSDRFFAERPEGSVSTLKIQRTQQEDSAVYLCASSLSEDKGGETQYFGPGTRLLVL.

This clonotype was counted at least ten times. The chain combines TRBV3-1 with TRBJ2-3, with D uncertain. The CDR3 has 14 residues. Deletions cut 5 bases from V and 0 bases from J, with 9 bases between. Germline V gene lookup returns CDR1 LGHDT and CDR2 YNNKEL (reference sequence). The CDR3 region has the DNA TGTGCCAGCAGCACGGCGACTAGCACAGATACGCAGTATTTT. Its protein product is CASSTATSTDTQYF.

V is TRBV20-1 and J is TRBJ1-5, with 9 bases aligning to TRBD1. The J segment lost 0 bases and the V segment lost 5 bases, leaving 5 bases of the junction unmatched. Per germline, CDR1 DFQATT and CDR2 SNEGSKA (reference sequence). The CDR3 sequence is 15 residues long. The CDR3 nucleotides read TGCAGTGCTCGACAGGGGGGTTATAGCAATCAGCCCCAGCATTTT. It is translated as CSARQGGYSNQPQHF.

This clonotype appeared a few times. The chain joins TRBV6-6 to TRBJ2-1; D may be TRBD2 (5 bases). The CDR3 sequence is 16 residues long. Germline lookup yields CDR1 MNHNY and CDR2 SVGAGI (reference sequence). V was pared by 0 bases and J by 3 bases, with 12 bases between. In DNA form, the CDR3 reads TGTGCCAGCAGTTACTCGAAAGCGGACCACTACAATGAGCAGTTCTTC. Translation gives CASSYSKADHYNEQFF.

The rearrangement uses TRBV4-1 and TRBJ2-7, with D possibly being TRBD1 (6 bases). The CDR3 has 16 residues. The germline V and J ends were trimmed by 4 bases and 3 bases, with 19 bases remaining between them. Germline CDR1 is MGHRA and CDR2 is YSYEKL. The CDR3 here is CASSRRIAEQGYEQYF. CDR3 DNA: TGCGCCAGCAGCCGACGCATCGCTGAACAGGGCTACGAGCAGTACTTC.

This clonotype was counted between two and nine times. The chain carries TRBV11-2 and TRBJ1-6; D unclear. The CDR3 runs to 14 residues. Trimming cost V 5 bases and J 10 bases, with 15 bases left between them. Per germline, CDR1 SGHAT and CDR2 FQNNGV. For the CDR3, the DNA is TGTGCCAGCAGCCCAGATCGGTCAGGATCACCCCTCCACTTT. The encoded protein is CASSPDRSGSPLHF.

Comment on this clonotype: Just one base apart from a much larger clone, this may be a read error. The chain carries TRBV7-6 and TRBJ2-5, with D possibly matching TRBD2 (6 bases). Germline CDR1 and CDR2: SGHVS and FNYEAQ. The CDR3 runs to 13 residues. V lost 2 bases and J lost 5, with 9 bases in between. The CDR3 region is CASSLSGEETQYF. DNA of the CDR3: TGTGCCAGCAGCTTATCGGGAGAGGAGACCCAGTACTTC.

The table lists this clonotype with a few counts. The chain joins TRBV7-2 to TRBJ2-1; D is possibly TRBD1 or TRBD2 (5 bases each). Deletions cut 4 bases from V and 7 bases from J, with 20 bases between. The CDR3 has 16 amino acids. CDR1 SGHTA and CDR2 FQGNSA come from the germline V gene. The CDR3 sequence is CASSSSGTPPMNEQFF. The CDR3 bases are TGTGCCAGCAGCTCCTCCGGGACCCCCCCGATGAATGAGCAGTTCTTC.

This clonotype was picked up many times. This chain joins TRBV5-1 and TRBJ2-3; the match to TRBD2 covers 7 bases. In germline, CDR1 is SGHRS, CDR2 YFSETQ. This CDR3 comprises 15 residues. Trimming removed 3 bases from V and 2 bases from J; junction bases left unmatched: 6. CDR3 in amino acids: CASSSGLTYTDTQYF. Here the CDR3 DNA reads TGCGCCAGCAGCTCGGGACTAACCTACACAGATACGCAGTATTTT. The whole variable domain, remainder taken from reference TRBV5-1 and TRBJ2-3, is KAGVTQTPRYLIKTRGQQVTLSCSPISGHRSVSWYQQTPGQGLQFLFEYFSETQRNKGNFPGRFSGRQFSNSRSEMNVSTLELGDSALYLCASSSGLTYTDTQYFGPGTRLTVL.

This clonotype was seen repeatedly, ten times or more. CDR3 DNA: TGCAGCGTGGCAGGACAGCCGAGCTCTGGGGCCAACGTCCTGACTTTC. It translates to CSVAGQPSSGANVLTF. V gene TRBV29-1 combines with J gene TRBJ2-6, with a weak D call TRBD1 (6 bases). Trimming removed 6 bases at V and 0 bases at J, with 15 bases between. This CDR3 has 16 residues. Germline assignment: CDR1 SQVTM and CDR2 ANQGSEA.

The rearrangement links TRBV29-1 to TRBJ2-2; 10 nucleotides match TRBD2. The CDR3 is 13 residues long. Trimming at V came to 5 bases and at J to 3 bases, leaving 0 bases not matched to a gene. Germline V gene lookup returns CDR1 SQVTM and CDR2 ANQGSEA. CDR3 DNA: TGCAGCGTTCTAGCGGGGGACACCGGGGAGCTGTTTTTT. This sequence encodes CSVLAGDTGELFF.

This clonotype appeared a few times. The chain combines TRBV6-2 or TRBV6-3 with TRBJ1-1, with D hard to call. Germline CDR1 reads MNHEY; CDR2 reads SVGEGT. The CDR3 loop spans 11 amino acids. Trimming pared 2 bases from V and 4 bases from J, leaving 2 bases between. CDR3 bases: TGTGCCAGCAGTTACATCACTGAAGCTTTCTTT. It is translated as CASSYITEAFF.